This record covers a single T cell receptor beta chain. This entry belongs to a study of shared clonotypes between healthy human individuals. As defined, naive CD8 cells were CD45RO-negative and positively selected for CCR7, with terminally differentiated effector memory CD45RA+ cells excluded. CDR3 length: 14 residues. Trimming took 5 bases from V and 4 from J, leaving 14 bases between them. The germline V gene encodes CDR1 MDHEN and CDR2 SYDVKM. Method: immunoSEQ multiplex PCR; TCRdb's copy keeps in-frame clones and lacks some. Seen here are about 2 million clones, about 94% observed once, and the top ten hold more than 0.95%.

Input material: naive CD8+ T cells sorted from blood. The receptor was isolated from a man between 18 and 35 years old in good health. The chain has TRBV28 and TRBJ1-2; D call uncertain. CDR3 residues: CASSPLPGSYGYTF. The CDR3 DNA is TGTGCCAGCAGTCCCCTCCCGGGGTCCTATGGCTACACCTTC.